What follows is one TCR beta chain and its context. Antigen specificity is unknown. This CDR3 is built from 13 residues. V trimming: 6 bases; J trimming: 8 bases; junction bases outside the gene matches: 9. The germline V gene has CDR1 KGHSH and CDR2 LQKENI. The method was immunoSEQ multiplex PCR; TCRdb's version includes in-frame clones alone and lacks a portion of them. The sample yields 80,000 to 100,000 clones, less than 90% seen once. The sample is drawn from a study of cytomegalovirus exposure and HLA in healthy donors. Study summary: A later analysis reported the 120 or so validation repertoires used the same platform as the 666 first-cohort repertoires. Study observations and caveats: Overall, around 160 TCR beta chains were annotated as cytomegalovirus-associated. TCR clusters originating in the first cohort tended to co-occur in the 120 validation repertoires, according to a later analysis.

Sequenced material: PBMCs. The receptor comes from a man younger than 35 in good health and CMV-seropositive. The rearrangement uses TRBV18 and TRBJ1-2, with TRBD1 matching 7 bases. CDR3 residues: CASSPETGYGYTF. For the CDR3, the DNA is TGTGCCAGCTCCCCCGAGACAGGGTACGGCTACACCTTC.